This TCR beta chain was captured in a study of blood T cell repertoires in COVID-19. Original processing notes: Cell counts per sample came from amplifying reference gene primers. Generated by immunoSEQ multiplex PCR, the TCRdb table keeps only in-frame clones and is missing some. V, J and clone size are those of that table, while D and trimming were read from the DNA. This sample has 350,000 or so clones, with 80% to 90% found just once. Material: PBMCs or T cells enriched from blood (not recorded which). The TCR sequence derives from a woman aged 40 to 49 with acute COVID-19.

The CDR3 DNA follows: TGTGCCAGCAGCAACCACCTCGGGGGGGGCGCGAATGGCTACACCTTC. This translates into CASSNHLGGGANGYTF. V gene TRBV21-1 combines with J gene TRBJ1-2. TRBV21-1 is recorded as a pseudogene. The CDR3 sequence is 16 residues long.